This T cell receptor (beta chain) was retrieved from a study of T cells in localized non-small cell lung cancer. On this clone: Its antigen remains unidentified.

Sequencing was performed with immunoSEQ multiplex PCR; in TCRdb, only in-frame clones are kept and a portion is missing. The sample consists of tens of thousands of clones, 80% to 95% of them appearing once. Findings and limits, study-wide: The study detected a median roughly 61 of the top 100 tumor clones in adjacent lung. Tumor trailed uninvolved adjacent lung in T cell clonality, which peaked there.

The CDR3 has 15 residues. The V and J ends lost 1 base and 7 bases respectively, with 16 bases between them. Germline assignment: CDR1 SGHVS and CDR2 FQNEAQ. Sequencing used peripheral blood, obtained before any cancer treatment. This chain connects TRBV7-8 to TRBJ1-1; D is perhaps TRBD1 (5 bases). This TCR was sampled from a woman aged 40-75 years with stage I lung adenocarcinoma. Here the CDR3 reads CASSLEGRARGEAFF. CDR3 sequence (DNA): TGTGCCAGCAGCTTAGAGGGCAGGGCGAGGGGTGAAGCTTTCTTT.